This T cell receptor beta chain comes out of a study of cytomegalovirus exposure and HLA in healthy donors. Study-level background: Among over 300 genotyped donors, roughly 81% fell in the Caucasian-associated ancestry cluster. Notes on the study in general: A missense DCLRE1C variant was associated with V- and J-gene trimming of TCR beta chains in a later analysis, and an independent cohort replicated the association.

The table lists this clone with a few counts. Its target is unknown. The sample has other DNA sequences that encode this CDR3 too. The V end lost 1 base, the J end lost 4 bases, and 6 bases lay between the germline ends. From germline, CDR1 is SGHRS and CDR2 YFSETQ. The CDR3 sequence is 13 residues long. A multiplex PCR was run with 60 Vbeta primers and 13 Jbeta primers. Data came from immunoSEQ multiplex PCR; TCRdb stores just in-frame clones and leaves some out. Of 150,000 or so clones listed, 84% are singletons. Although they were nominally healthy when sampled, donors likely had unrecorded immune exposures.

The sequenced sample consisted of PBMCs. This receptor was taken from a man in his late teens or twenties in good health and CMV-seronegative. The chain couples TRBV5-1 to TRBJ2-1; D is perhaps TRBD2 (5 bases). DNA for the CDR3: TGCGCCAGCAGCTTGCGCGGGTACAATGAGCAGTTCTTC. This gives the protein CASSLRGYNEQFF. The complete variable domain, with remaining parts taken from reference TRBV5-1 and TRBJ2-1, reads KAGVTQTPRYLIKTRGQQVTLSCSPISGHRSVSWYQQTPGQGLQFLFEYFSETQRNKGNFPGRFSGRQFSNSRSEMNVSTLELGDSALYLCASSLRGYNEQFFGPGTRLTVL.